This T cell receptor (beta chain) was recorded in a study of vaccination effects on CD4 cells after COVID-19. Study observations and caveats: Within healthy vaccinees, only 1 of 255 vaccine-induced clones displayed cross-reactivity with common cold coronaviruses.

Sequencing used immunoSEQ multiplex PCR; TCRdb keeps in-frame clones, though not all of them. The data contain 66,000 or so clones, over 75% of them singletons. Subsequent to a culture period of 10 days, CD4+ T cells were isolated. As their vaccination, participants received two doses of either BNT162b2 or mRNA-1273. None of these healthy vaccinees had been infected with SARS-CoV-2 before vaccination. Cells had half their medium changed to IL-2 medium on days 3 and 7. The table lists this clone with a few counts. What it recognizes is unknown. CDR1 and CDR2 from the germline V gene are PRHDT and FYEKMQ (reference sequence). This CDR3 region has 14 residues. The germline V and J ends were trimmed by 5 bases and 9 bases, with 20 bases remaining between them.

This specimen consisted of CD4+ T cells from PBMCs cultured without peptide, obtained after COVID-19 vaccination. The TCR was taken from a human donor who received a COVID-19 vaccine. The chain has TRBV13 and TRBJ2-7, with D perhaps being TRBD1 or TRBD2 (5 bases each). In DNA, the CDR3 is TGTGCCAGCAGCCGAAATAGGGACGGAGGTGGGCAGTACGTC. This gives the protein CASSRNRDGGGQYV.